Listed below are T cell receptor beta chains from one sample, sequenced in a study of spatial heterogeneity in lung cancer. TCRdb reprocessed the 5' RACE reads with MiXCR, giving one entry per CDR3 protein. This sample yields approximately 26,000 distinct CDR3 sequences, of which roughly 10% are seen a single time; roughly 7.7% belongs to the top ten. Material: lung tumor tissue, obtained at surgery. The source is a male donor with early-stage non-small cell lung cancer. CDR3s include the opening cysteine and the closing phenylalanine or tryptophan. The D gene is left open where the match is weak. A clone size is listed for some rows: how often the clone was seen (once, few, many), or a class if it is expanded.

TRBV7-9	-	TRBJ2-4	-	TGTGCCAGCAGCTTACGTTTCGGGGGGCGCGATCTAAAAAACATTCAGTACTTC	CASSLRFGGRDLKNIQYF
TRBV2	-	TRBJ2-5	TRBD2	TGTGCCAGCGTGGTAGCGGGGGTACAAGAGACCCAGTACTTC	CASVVAGVQETQYF
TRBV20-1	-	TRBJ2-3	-	TGCAGTGCTAGAGCTCCGGGGGGCGCAAGGGCAGATACGCAGTATTTT	CSARAPGGARADTQYF
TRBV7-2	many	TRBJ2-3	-	TGTGCCAGCAGCTTGGGTTCCGCAGATACGCAGTATTTT	CASSLGSADTQYF
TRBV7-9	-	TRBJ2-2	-	TGTGCCAGCAGCTTCGGCGGGGCCAACACCGGGGAGCTGTTTTTT	CASSFGGANTGELFF
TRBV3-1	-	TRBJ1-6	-	TGTGCCAGCAGTCCCCCGGAGCAGTTGGGGGCCCTCCACTTT	CASSPPEQLGALHF
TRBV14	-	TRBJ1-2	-	TGTGCCAGCAGCCAAGGGGCCGGAGAGGCAGCCTCAACTATTAGCTACACCTTC	CASSQGAGEAASTISYTF
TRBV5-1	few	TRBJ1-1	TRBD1	TGCGCCAGCAGCTTGGACGGACAGGGCAACACTGAAGCTTTCTTT	CASSLDGQGNTEAFF
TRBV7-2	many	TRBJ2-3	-	TGTGCCAGCAGCTTAATGTTTGATACGCAGTATTTT	CASSLMFDTQYF
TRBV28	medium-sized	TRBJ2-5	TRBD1	TGTGCCAGCGAGGGGGCCGTGGAGACCCAGTACTTC	CASEGAVETQYF
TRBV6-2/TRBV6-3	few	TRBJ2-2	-	TGTGCCAGCCGAAGGCGAGAGAACACCGGGGAGCTGTTTTTT	CASRRRENTGELFF